This T cell receptor (beta chain) was captured in a study of T cells after yellow fever vaccination. Looking at the study overall: Low-cell-number fractions were prepared with SMART-Seq v4 Ultra Low Input. Whole-study results and caveats: Most primary-vaccination clones reappeared after the booster (about 97% CD4, more than 70% CD8).

Template-switching 5'RACE yielded the TCR cDNA; a universal primer site and UMIs were added in the process. TCRdb used MiXCR to reprocess the 5' RACE reads, holding one entry per CDR3 protein. The repertoire holds a few hundred thousand distinct CDR3 sequences, with about 7.1% as singletons. This clonotype was observed many times. Its antigen is as yet unknown. In germline, CDR1 is MNHNS, CDR2 SASEGT. The CDR3 sequence is 16 residues long. The V segment lost 5 bases and the J segment 0 bases; nucleotides outside the gene matches: 7. The chain joins TRBV6-1 to TRBJ2-4; 7 positions match TRBD2. This sequence originates from a man aged 30-40 years who received the YFV17D yellow fever vaccine. The sequences come from CD4+ T cells sorted from PBMCs, collected 15 days after the yellow fever booster vaccination. The CDR3: CASSPWRELAKNIQYF. CDR3 nucleotides: TGTGCCAGCAGTCCCTGGCGGGAGCTAGCCAAAAACATTCAGTACTTC.